These 26 T cell receptor beta chains were all obtained from the same sample, sequenced in a study of cytotoxic CD8 clonotypes in ibrutinib-treated CLL. Repertoires were generated with immunoSEQ multiplex PCR, while TCRdb's copy carries only in-frame clones and drops some. The sample records hundreds of thousands of clones, 70% being singletons. This specimen was PBMCs, taken after 24 months of ibrutinib treatment. The receptors originated from a human donor with chronic lymphocytic leukemia.

CDR3 residues: CASSLPDRKETQYF. The CDR3 nucleotides read TGTGCCAGCAGCTTACCGGACAGAAAGGAGACCCAGTACTTC. The gene calls are TRBV5-4 and TRBJ2-5; TRBD1 is a possible D gene (6 bases). The CDR3 is 14 amino acids. V dropped 2 bases and J dropped 5 bases, with 13 bases sitting between them. Germline-derived CDR1 and CDR2 are SGHNT and YYREEE (reference sequence).

The gene calls are TRBV27 and TRBJ1-2; D is unresolved. The CDR3 length is 15 residues. With 5 bases removed from V and 0 bases from J, the gap between germline ends came to 13 bases. CDR1 and CDR2 from the germline V gene are MNHEY and SMNVEV (reference sequence). DNA of the CDR3: TGTGCCAGCAGTGCTTACTTTGGGTCTAACTATGGCTACACCTTC. Its translation: CASSAYFGSNYGYTF.

This clone was seen a handful of times. This chain links TRBV28 with TRBJ1-3, with D unclear. CDR1 and CDR2 from the germline V gene are MDHEN and SYDVKM. The CDR3 loop spans 12 amino acids. The germline V and J ends were trimmed by 5 bases and 4 bases, with 6 bases remaining between them. The DNA of the CDR3 is TGTGCCAGCAGTACCTTGGGAAACACCATATATTTT. It is translated as CASSTLGNTIYF.

The chain links TRBV6-4 to TRBJ1-5; D may be TRBD1 (6 bases). CDR3 length: 15 residues. V was trimmed by 7 bases and J by 5 bases, leaving 18 bases between them. In germline, CDR1 is MRHNA, CDR2 SNTAGT. CDR3 sequence reads: CASIYTGSADQPQHF. CDR3 DNA: TGTGCCAGCATATATACAGGGTCGGCGGATCAGCCCCAGCATTTT.

The chain links TRBV2 to TRBJ1-5; D remains ambiguous. This CDR3 region has 15 residues. V gave up 7 bases and J gave up 3 bases, with 16 bases separating them. From germline, CDR1 is SNHLY and CDR2 FYNNEI. For the CDR3, the DNA is TGTGCCAGCACCGAAGAGGCAGTCTCCAATCAGCCCCAGCATTTT. The encoded protein is CASTEEAVSNQPQHF.

This rearrangement joins TRBV19 to TRBJ2-4, with 10 nucleotides matching TRBD1. Trimming at V came to 7 bases and at J to 7 bases, leaving 4 bases not matched to a gene. Germline-derived CDR1 and CDR2 are LNHDA and SQIVND (reference sequence). The CDR3 covers 13 residues. DNA of the CDR3: TGTGCCAGTATACAGACAGGGGGCAACATTCAGTACTTC. It specifies CASIQTGGNIQYF.

The chain uses TRBV7-9 and TRBJ2-7; the match to TRBD1 covers 7 bases. With 1 base clipped from V and 2 bases from J, the junction kept 2 bases outside the gene matches. CDR1 and CDR2 from the germline V gene are SEHNR and FQNEAQ (reference sequence). The CDR3 extends over 14 amino acids. This CDR3 is CASSLGQGAYEQYF. The CDR3 DNA reads as TGTGCCAGCAGCTTAGGCCAGGGGGCCTACGAGCAGTACTTC.

The rearrangement uses TRBV19 and TRBJ2-3; D not resolved. The V gene lost 6 bases and the J gene lost 2 bases, with 3 bases spanning the gap. The germline V gene encodes CDR1 LNHDA and CDR2 SQIVND (reference sequence). The CDR3 sequence is 11 residues long. The CDR3 sequence: CASSFTDTQYF. In nucleotides, the CDR3 is TGTGCCAGTAGCTTCACAGATACGCAGTATTTT.

This CDR3 reads CASSSGGGYEQYF. In DNA form, the CDR3 reads TGTGCCAGCAGCTCAGGGGGGGGCTACGAGCAGTACTTC. The chain is built from TRBV7-2 and TRBJ2-7; tentatively, D is TRBD1 or TRBD2 (7 bases each). Looked up from germline, CDR1 is SGHTA and CDR2 is FQGNSA. This CDR3 region has 13 residues. V shed 4 bases and J shed 3 bases, with 10 bases lying between them. The whole variable domain, remainder taken from reference TRBV7-2 and TRBJ2-7, is GAGVSQSPSNKVTEKGKDVELRCDPISGHTALYWYRQSLGQGLEFLIYFQGNSAPDKSGLPSDRFSAERTGGSVSTLTIQRTQQEDSAVYLCASSSGGGYEQYFGPGTRLTVT.

The chain joins TRBV28 to TRBJ1-5; TRBD1 agrees at 8 bases. Germline V CDR1 and CDR2: MDHEN, SYDVKM. Germline trimming cut 4 bases from V and 5 bases from J; bases unmatched to any gene: 7. This CDR3 has 15 residues. CDR3 sequence: CASSSRDRWYQPQHF. In DNA form, the CDR3 reads TGTGCCAGCAGTTCCCGGGACAGGTGGTATCAGCCCCAGCATTTT.

The V and J genes are TRBV5-4 and TRBJ2-6; tentative D call: TRBD1 (6 bases). V was shortened by 10 bases and J by 2 bases, with 19 bases between the two germline ends. The length of the CDR3 is 16 residues. Germline CDR1 reads SGHNT; CDR2 reads YYREEE (reference sequence). The CDR3 loop reads CAAKGETTAGANVLTF. CDR3 sequence (DNA): TGTGCCGCGAAGGGGGAGACCACTGCTGGGGCCAACGTCCTGACTTTC.

About this clone: Additional DNA sequences in this sample encode the identical CDR3. Written as DNA, the CDR3 is TGTGCCAGTAGTATTGGTCCAGGTGGCTTCTACGAGCAGTACTTC. Protein: CASSIGPGGFYEQYF. The chain has TRBV19 and TRBJ2-7; D not resolved. CDR1 is LNHDA and CDR2 is SQIVND in the germline V gene (reference sequence). This CDR3 is 15 amino acids long. Trimming removed 3 bases from V and 3 bases from J, with 15 bases in between.

The chain couples TRBV5-4 to TRBJ1-1, with D possibly matching TRBD1 (6 bases). CDR1 SGHNT and CDR2 YYREEE come from the germline V gene (reference sequence). The germline V and J ends were trimmed by 4 bases and 4 bases, with 11 bases remaining between them. The CDR3 consists of 13 residues. The CDR3 loop is CASSLTGITEAFF. CDR3 bases: TGTGCCAGCAGCCTAACAGGGATCACTGAAGCTTTCTTT.

This sequence joins TRBV19 and TRBJ2-7, with D tentatively TRBD2 (6 bases). CDR3 size: 12 residues. V lost 6 bases and J lost 4, with 10 bases in between. Germline values: CDR1 LNHDA, CDR2 SQIVND (reference sequence). CDR3 DNA sequence: TGTGCCAGTAGCGGGAGTAGGTACGAGCAGTACTTC. Translating gives CASSGSRYEQYF.

V gene TRBV7-3 combines with J gene TRBJ1-1; weak D call: TRBD1 (6 bases). Germline CDR1 reads SGHTA; CDR2 reads FQGTGA. Trimming pared 2 bases from V and 9 bases from J, leaving 19 bases between. The CDR3 is 15 residues long. The chain's CDR3 is CASSLDSGARGKAFF. The CDR3 DNA is TGTGCCAGCAGCTTAGATTCGGGTGCCAGGGGTAAAGCTTTCTTT.

This sequence joins TRBV7-9 and TRBJ1-1; no clear D. Germline loops: CDR1 SEHNR, CDR2 FQNEAQ (reference sequence). Trimming took 7 bases from V and 1 from J, leaving 7 bases between them. This CDR3 contains 12 residues. The CDR3 spells CASIMGNTEAFF. The DNA of the CDR3 is TGTGCCAGCATAATGGGGAACACTGAAGCTTTCTTT.

For this clone: The sample holds other DNA sequences that translate to the same CDR3. CDR3 amino acids: CSASTDYEQYF. In DNA, the CDR3 is TGCAGTGCTAGCACTGATTACGAGCAGTACTTC. V usage is TRBV20-1 and J usage is TRBJ2-7, with unresolved D. Trimming removed 3 bases from V and 4 bases from J, with 7 bases in between. Per germline, CDR1 DFQATT and CDR2 SNEGSKA (reference sequence). The CDR3 has 11 amino acids.

The chain couples TRBV19 to TRBJ1-5; 7 bases fit TRBD1. CDR1 is LNHDA and CDR2 is SQIVND in the germline V gene (reference sequence). The CDR3 loop spans 13 amino acids. After removal of 6 bases from V and 8 bases from J, the junction contained 7 bases not matched to a gene. The CDR3, as DNA: TGTGCCAGTAGCCCGACAGGGTCGAAGCCCCAGCATTTT. Translating it yields CASSPTGSKPQHF.

V gene TRBV28 combines with J gene TRBJ2-5; TRBD2 agrees at 14 bases. Germline CDR1 reads MDHEN; CDR2 reads SYDVKM. The CDR3 is 18 amino acids. Unmatched junction bases numbered 17, after V lost 10 bases and J lost 4 bases. Here the CDR3 reads CAIRGTSGRMAYLETQYF. Here the CDR3 DNA reads TGTGCCATCCGGGGGACTAGCGGGAGAATGGCCTACCTAGAGACCCAGTACTTC.

The V and J genes are TRBV9 and TRBJ2-2; possibly TRBD2 for D (5 bases). The germline V gene encodes CDR1 SGDLS and CDR2 YYNGEE. V gave up 2 bases and J gave up 5 bases, with 7 bases separating them. The CDR3 has 13 amino acids. Here the CDR3 reads CASSVRETGELFF. The CDR3 DNA is TGTGCCAGCAGCGTGAGGGAAACCGGGGAGCTGTTTTTT.

This clone has only a few counts. V gene TRBV19 combines with J gene TRBJ2-3, with D maybe TRBD2 (6 bases). Germline V gene data show CDR1 as LNHDA and CDR2 as SQIVND (reference sequence). CDR3 length: 18 residues. V was trimmed by 7 bases and J by 0 bases, leaving 23 bases between them. Here the CDR3 reads CASTVSGGQVSSTDTQYF. The CDR3 DNA reads TGTGCCAGTACCGTTAGCGGAGGCCAAGTCAGTAGCACAGATACGCAGTATTTT. The variable domain in full, completed from reference TRBV19 and TRBJ2-3, reads DGGITQSPKYLFRKEGQNVTLSCEQNLNHDAMYWYRQDPGQGLRLIYYSQIVNDFQKGDIAEGYSVSREKKESFPLTVTSAQKNPTAFYLCASTVSGGQVSSTDTQYFGPGTRLTVL.

CDR3 nucleotide sequence: TGTGCCAGTTTCGGGACTTCTGGCTACACCTTC. Residues: CASFGTSGYTF. The chain links TRBV6-5 to TRBJ1-2; perhaps TRBD1 as D (5 bases). The V and J ends lost 9 bases and 7 bases respectively, with 12 bases between them. CDR3 length equals 11 residues. Germline CDR1 is MNHEY and CDR2 is SVGAGI.

This clone occurred a few times. The CDR3 is CASSVGFSNQPQHF. The DNA of the CDR3 is TGTGCCAGCAGCGTAGGTTTTAGCAATCAGCCCCAGCATTTT. V gene TRBV9 combines with J gene TRBJ1-5; D uncertain. CDR3 length equals 14 residues. V lost 0 bases, J lost 0 bases, and 4 bases lay in between. Germline V gene data show CDR1 as SGDLS and CDR2 as YYNGEE.

The chain recombines TRBV19 with TRBJ2-1; 7 positions agree with TRBD1. This CDR3 region has 15 residues. J was trimmed by 2 bases and V by 8 bases; bases with no gene match: 9. Germline-derived CDR1 and CDR2 are LNHDA and SQIVND (reference sequence). Written as DNA, the CDR3 is TGTGCCAGTTCTCAGACAGGGAGTCCCTACAATGAGCAGTTCTTC. This translates into CASSQTGSPYNEQFF. Full variable domain (remainder filled in from reference TRBV19 and TRBJ2-1): DGGITQSPKYLFRKEGQNVTLSCEQNLNHDAMYWYRQDPGQGLRLIYYSQIVNDFQKGDIAEGYSVSREKKESFPLTVTSAQKNPTAFYLCASSQTGSPYNEQFFGPGTRLTVL.

This rearrangement joins TRBV10-2 to TRBJ2-2; TRBD2 matches at 11 bases. Germline CDR1 and CDR2: WSHSY and SAAADI. This CDR3 has 18 amino acids. Trimming took 7 bases from V and 7 from J; bases not matched to a gene: 17. CDR3 residues: CASTAEQTSGKFDGELFF. CDR3 nucleotides: TGCGCCAGCACCGCGGAACAGACTAGCGGGAAGTTTGACGGGGAGCTGTTTTTT.

CDR3 coding DNA: TGCGCCAGCAGCTTGGGGGTAGCGGGAGTGGGAGATACGCAGTATTTT. Translating it yields CASSLGVAGVGDTQYF. The chain has TRBV5-1 and TRBJ2-3; 9 bases line up with TRBD2. The CDR3 is 16 residues long. V was pared by 0 bases and J by 5 bases, with 7 bases of the junction left unmatched. The V gene's germline CDR1 is SGHRS and CDR2 YFSETQ.